These 22 T cell receptor beta chains originate from one sample sequenced in a study of graft-versus-host responses after intestinal transplantation. Sequencing was performed with immunoSEQ multiplex PCR; in TCRdb, only in-frame clones are kept and a portion is missing. Found here are just under 100,000 clones, 90% of them singletons; the top ten hold about 16%. The sequences come from PBMCs, collected about 450 days after intestinal transplant. These receptors originate from a human patient who received an intestinal transplant, so some T cells may come from the graft donor.

The sample holds a few counts of this clone. V is TRBV5-1 and J is TRBJ2-7; 7 bases are shared with TRBD1. Germline assignment: CDR1 SGHRS and CDR2 YFSETQ. V lost 4 bases and J lost 3; bases outside the gene matches: 7. This CDR3 region has 14 residues. As DNA, the CDR3 is TGCGCCAGCAGCCCCCCCCGGGACAGCTACGAGCAGTACTTC. Its translation is CASSPPRDSYEQYF.

The table lists this clone with a count of one. J is TRBJ2-7 and V is TRBV5-1, with 7 bases aligning to TRBD1. V was pared by 2 bases and J by 3 bases, with 8 bases of the junction left unmatched. Germline CDR1 SGHRS, CDR2 YFSETQ. This CDR3 has 15 amino acids. CDR3 sequence: CASSFADREIYEQYF. In DNA form, the CDR3 reads TGCGCCAGCAGCTTCGCCGACAGGGAAATCTACGAGCAGTACTTC.

J is TRBJ2-1 and V is TRBV29-1; possibly TRBD2 for D (6 bases). The CDR3 spans 13 residues. V lost 7 bases and J lost 3, with 13 bases in between. The germline CDR1 and CDR2 sequences are SQVTM and ANQGSEA. The CDR3 sequence is CSAAGTCYNEQFF. The CDR3 DNA reads as TGCAGCGCCGCCGGGACTTGCTACAATGAGCAGTTCTTC.

J is TRBJ1-6 and V is TRBV2; D ambiguous. The CDR3 consists of 15 residues. V gave up 10 bases and J gave up 8 bases, with 21 bases separating them. Germline values: CDR1 SNHLY, CDR2 FYNNEI. Here the CDR3 DNA reads TGTGCCACCAGAAGTACCCCCGGCGGGGATTCACCCCTCCACTTT. Its protein product is CATRSTPGGDSPLHF.

The chain carries TRBV14 and TRBJ1-1; a possible D gene is TRBD1 (6 bases). Between the trimmed V and J ends, which lost 4 bases and 6 bases, there was a span of 12 bases. From germline, CDR1 is SGHDN and CDR2 FVKESK. The CDR3 runs 13 residues. The CDR3 DNA is TGTGCCAGCAGCCGAGGGGGGATGGCTGAAGCTTTCTTT. Translation gives CASSRGGMAEAFF.

The V and J genes are TRBV9 and TRBJ2-7, with D perhaps TRBD1 (7 bases). CDR1 SGDLS and CDR2 YYNGEE come from the germline V gene. Trimming removed 6 bases at V and 2 bases at J, with 18 bases between. This CDR3 is 15 amino acids long. In DNA form, the CDR3 reads TGTGCCAGCACCCTAGGCCCAGGGGGGACCTACGAGCAGTACTTC. Translation gives CASTLGPGGTYEQYF.

This clone appeared a single time. The J gene is TRBJ2-7, the V gene TRBV11-3, with D hard to call. The CDR3 covers 14 residues. The germline CDR1 and CDR2 sequences are SGHNT and YENEEA. Trimming removed 1 base from V and 5 bases from J, with 12 bases in between. CDR3 sequence reads: CASSLAAGDHEQYF. CDR3 nucleotide sequence: TGTGCCAGCAGCTTAGCGGCCGGAGACCACGAGCAGTACTTC.

The chain uses TRBV5-4 and TRBJ2-2; D unresolved. Between the trimmed V and J ends, which lost 2 bases and 4 bases, there was a span of 9 bases. CDR1 is SGHNT and CDR2 is YYREEE in the germline V gene (reference sequence). The CDR3 sequence is 14 residues long. CDR3 sequence: CASSFGFTTGELFF. Written as DNA, the CDR3 is TGTGCCAGCAGCTTCGGGTTCACCACCGGGGAGCTGTTTTTT.

This sequence joins TRBV7-2 and TRBJ1-3; D gene unclear. Germline V gene sequence: CDR1 SGHTA, CDR2 FQGNSA. V gave up 7 bases and J gave up 6 bases, with 16 bases separating them. This CDR3 has 14 amino acids. CDR3 coding DNA: TGTGCCAGCAAATTAAGCTGGCAGGCAAACACCATATATTTT. Translated, it gives CASKLSWQANTIYF.

The chain links TRBV28 to TRBJ2-1; 8 bases are shared with TRBD2. V trimming: 2 bases; J trimming: 3 bases; junction bases outside the gene matches: 3. CDR1 MDHEN and CDR2 SYDVKM come from the germline V gene. The CDR3 has 15 residues. The CDR3 DNA follows: TGTGCCAGCAGTTTAACGGGGGGGGTCTACAATGAGCAGTTCTTC. Protein: CASSLTGGVYNEQFF.

The chain links TRBV2 to TRBJ2-5; weak D call: TRBD1 (6 bases). The CDR3 extends over 16 amino acids. Trimming stripped 6 bases from V and 1 base from J, with 18 bases between. Per the germline V gene, CDR1 is SNHLY and CDR2 is FYNNEI. The CDR3 here is CASRTRDTRGQETQYF. In nucleotides, the CDR3 is TGTGCCAGCAGGACCCGGGACACCAGGGGCCAAGAGACCCAGTACTTC.

The chain has TRBV7-2 and TRBJ1-1, with D uncertain. The V end was cut by 3 bases, the J end by 10 bases, with 15 bases between. CDR1 and CDR2 from the germline V gene are SGHTA and FQGNSA. The CDR3 spans 13 residues. The CDR3 sequence is CASSFGPQRGAFF. The CDR3 region has the DNA TGTGCCAGCAGCTTCGGACCACAACGTGGAGCTTTCTTT.

This clone was seen a single time. DNA of the CDR3: TGTGCCAGCAGTGAACCATGGACAGGGGCCACTGAAGCTTTCTTT. As protein: CASSEPWTGATEAFF. This rearrangement joins TRBV25-1 to TRBJ1-1; 9 bases are a match to TRBD1. The ends lost 2 bases at V and 4 bases at J; junction bases unmatched: 5. The CDR3 runs to 15 residues. Looked up from germline, CDR1 is MGHDK and CDR2 is SYGVNS.

This clone appeared a single time. The chain recombines TRBV19 with TRBJ2-3; 10 bases map to TRBD1. Trimming cost V 9 bases and J 4 bases; bases outside gene matches: 10. The CDR3 sequence is 15 residues long. Germline V gives CDR1 LNHDA, CDR2 SQIVND (reference sequence). CDR3 loop: CASNPGQGSSDTQYF. CDR3 sequence (DNA): TGTGCCAGCAACCCGGGACAGGGGTCCTCAGATACGCAGTATTTT.

This chain connects TRBV18 to TRBJ1-6, with a tentative D call TRBD1 (5 bases). V dropped 3 bases and J dropped 6 bases, with 12 bases sitting between them. This CDR3 region has 15 residues. CDR1 and CDR2 (germline): KGHSH, LQKENI. CDR3 sequence reads: CASSPKGTPNSPLHF. The CDR3 nucleotides are TGTGCCAGCTCACCTAAAGGGACCCCTAATTCACCCCTCCACTTT.

The chain carries TRBV9 and TRBJ1-1; 9 bases match TRBD1. The CDR3 contains 15 residues. Germline V gene lookup returns CDR1 SGDLS and CDR2 YYNGEE. Germline trimming cut 0 bases from V and 7 bases from J; bases unmatched to any gene: 7. CDR3 DNA sequence: TGTGCCAGCAGCGTAGACAGCAACAGGGGGCGTGAAGCTTTCTTT. Translation: CASSVDSNRGREAFF.

The V call is TRBV10-3, the J call TRBJ2-5, with TRBD1 as a possible D gene (6 bases). The germline V gene encodes CDR1 ENHRY and CDR2 SYGVKD. The CDR3 has 15 amino acids. With 4 bases removed from V and 0 bases from J, the gap between germline ends came to 12 bases. The CDR3, as DNA: TGTGCCATCAGTGGGTCGGACAGCTACCAAGAGACCCAGTACTTC. Protein sequence: CAISGSDSYQETQYF.

This clone was recorded once. V is TRBV11-3 and J is TRBJ1-1, with D maybe TRBD1 (5 bases). Trimming cost V 3 bases and J 6 bases, with 14 bases left between them. This CDR3 contains 14 residues. The germline gives CDR1 SGHNT, CDR2 YENEEA. The CDR3 region has the DNA TGTGCCAGCAGCTTGGGGAGGAGGGGTGCTGAAGCTTTCTTT. Translating gives CASSLGRRGAEAFF.

The V call is TRBV6-6, the J call TRBJ2-3; 11 bases line up with TRBD2. There are 16 residues in the CDR3. Per the germline V gene, CDR1 is MNHNY and CDR2 is SVGAGI (reference sequence). V was pared by 6 bases and J by 4 bases, with 9 bases of the junction left unmatched. In DNA form, the CDR3 reads TGTGCCAGCAGCCTGACTAGCGGGGTTGGAGCAGATACGCAGTATTTT. This translates into CASSLTSGVGADTQYF.

This chain uses TRBV19 with TRBJ1-6, with TRBD1 matching over 9 bases. V lost 3 bases and J lost 6; bases outside the gene matches: 9. The CDR3 sequence is 17 residues long. Germline-derived CDR1 and CDR2 are LNHDA and SQIVND (reference sequence). In nucleotides, the CDR3 is TGTGCCAGTAGTATGGGTCAACAGGGGGCGTTTAATTCACCCCTCCACTTT. Translating it yields CASSMGQQGAFNSPLHF.

The chain is built from TRBV7-9 and TRBJ2-3; D not certain. The CDR3 is 16 amino acids. The germline V gene has CDR1 SEHNR and CDR2 FQNEAQ (reference sequence). V shed 4 bases and J shed 5 bases, with 19 bases lying between them. The CDR3 region has the DNA TGTGCCAGCAGCTCCTTACTCTACAGTCCCCAAGATACGCAGTATTTT. Amino acid sequence: CASSSLLYSPQDTQYF. Full variable domain (missing parts from reference TRBV7-9 and TRBJ2-3): DTGVSQNPRHKITKRGQNVTFRCDPISEHNRLYWYRQTLGQGPEFLTYFQNEAQLEKSRLLSDRFSAERPKGSFSTLEIQRTEQGDSAMYLCASSSLLYSPQDTQYFGPGTRLTVL.

This chain connects TRBV9 to TRBJ1-1; no reliable D call. V was cut by 4 bases and J by 4 bases, with 8 bases left in between. Germline lookup yields CDR1 SGDLS and CDR2 YYNGEE. This CDR3 region has 12 residues. CDR3 DNA: TGTGCCAGCAGCCAAGGAGGCACTGAAGCTTTCTTT. Its translation: CASSQGGTEAFF.